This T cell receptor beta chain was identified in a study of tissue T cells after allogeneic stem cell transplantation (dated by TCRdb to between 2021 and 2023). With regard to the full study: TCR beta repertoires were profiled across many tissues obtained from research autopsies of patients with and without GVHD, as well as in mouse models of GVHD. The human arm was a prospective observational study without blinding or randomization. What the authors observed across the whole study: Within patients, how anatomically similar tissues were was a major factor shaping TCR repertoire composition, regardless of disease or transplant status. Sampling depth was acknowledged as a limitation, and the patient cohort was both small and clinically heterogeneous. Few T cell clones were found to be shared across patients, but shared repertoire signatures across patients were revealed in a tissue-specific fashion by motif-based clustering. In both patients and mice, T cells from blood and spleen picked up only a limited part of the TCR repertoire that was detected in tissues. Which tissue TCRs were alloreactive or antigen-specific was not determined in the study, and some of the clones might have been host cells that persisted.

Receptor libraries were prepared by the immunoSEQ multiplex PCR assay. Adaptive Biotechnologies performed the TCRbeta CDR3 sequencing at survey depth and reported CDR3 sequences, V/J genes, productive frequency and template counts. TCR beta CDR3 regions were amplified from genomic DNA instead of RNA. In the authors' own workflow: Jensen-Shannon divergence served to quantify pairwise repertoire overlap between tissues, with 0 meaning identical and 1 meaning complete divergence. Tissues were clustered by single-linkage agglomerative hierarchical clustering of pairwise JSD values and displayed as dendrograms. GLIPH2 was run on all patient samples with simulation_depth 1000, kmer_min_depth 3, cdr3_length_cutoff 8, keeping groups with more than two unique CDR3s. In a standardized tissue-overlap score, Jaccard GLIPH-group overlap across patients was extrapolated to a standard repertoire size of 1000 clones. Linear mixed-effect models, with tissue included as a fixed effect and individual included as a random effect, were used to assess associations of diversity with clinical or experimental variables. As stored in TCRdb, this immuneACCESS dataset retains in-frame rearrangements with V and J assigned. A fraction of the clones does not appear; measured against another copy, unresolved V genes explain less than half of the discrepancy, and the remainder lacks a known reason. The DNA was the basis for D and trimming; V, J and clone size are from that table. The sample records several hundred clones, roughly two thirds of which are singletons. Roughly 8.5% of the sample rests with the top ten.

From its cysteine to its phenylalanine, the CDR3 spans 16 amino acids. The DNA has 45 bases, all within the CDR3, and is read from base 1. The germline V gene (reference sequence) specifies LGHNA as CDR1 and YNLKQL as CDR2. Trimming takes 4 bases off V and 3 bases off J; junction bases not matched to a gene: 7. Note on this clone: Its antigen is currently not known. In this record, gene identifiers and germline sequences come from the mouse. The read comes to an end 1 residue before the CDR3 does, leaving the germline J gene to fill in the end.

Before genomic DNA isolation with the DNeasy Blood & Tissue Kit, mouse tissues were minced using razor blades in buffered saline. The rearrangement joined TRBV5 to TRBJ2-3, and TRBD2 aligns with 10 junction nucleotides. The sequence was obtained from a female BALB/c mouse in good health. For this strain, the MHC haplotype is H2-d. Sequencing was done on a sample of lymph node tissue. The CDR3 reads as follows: CASSPRTGGLAETLYF. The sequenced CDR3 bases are TGTGCCAGCAGCCCCCGGACTGGGGGATTAGCAGAAACGCTGTAT.